A selection of T cell receptor beta chains follows, all from one sample in a study of T-cell memory formation after mild COVID-19. Each CDR3 protein is one row after TCRdb ran MiXCR on the 5' RACE reads. The sample shows around 450,000 distinct CDR3 sequences, around 18% of them seen only once. The sequenced sample was PBMCs or a T cell subset sorted from them (not recorded which). Receptors originate from an adult woman who had mild COVID-19 (a few samples of this study predate the infection). Cell type and time point are not known. CDR3s include the opening cysteine and the closing phenylalanine or tryptophan. D genes are given only for firm matches. Part of the rows lack a size; the others show once, few, many or a class for expanded clones.

D gene	V gene	J gene	clone size	CDR3 protein	CDR3 DNA
TRBD1	TRBV5-1	TRBJ1-5	.	CASSLGTGTGNQPQHF	TGCGCCAGCAGCTTGGGGACCGGGACAGGGAATCAGCCCCAGCATTTT
.	TRBV4-2	TRBJ2-1	few	CASSQDGGGSYEQFF	TGTGCCAGCAGCCAAGATGGAGGAGGCAGTTATGAGCAGTTCTTC
TRBD2	TRBV4-2	TRBJ2-7	few	CASSQDYGTSVREQYF	TGTGCCAGCAGCCAAGATTACGGGACTAGCGTACGCGAGCAGTACTTC
.	TRBV6-2/TRBV6-3	TRBJ2-3	.	CASSYPWDHTQYF	TGTGCCAGCAGTTACCCATGGGACCATACGCAGTATTTT
.	TRBV6-2/TRBV6-3	TRBJ2-1	.	CASSLSGPPSGEQFF	TGTGCCAGCAGTCTTAGCGGTCCCCCCTCGGGTGAGCAGTTCTTC
.	TRBV7-9	TRBJ2-1	.	CASSLGAAVPAYNEQLF	TGTGCCAGCAGCTTAGGAGCGGCTGTTCCCGCCTACAATGAGCAGTTATTC
.	TRBV6-2/TRBV6-3	TRBJ2-1	.	CASSSQGTSYNEQFF	TGTGCCAGCAGTTCGCAGGGAACATCCTACAATGAGCAGTTCTTC
.	TRBV14	TRBJ2-7	many	CASSPRGISYEQYF	TGTGCCAGCAGCCCTAGGGGGATTTCCTACGAGCAGTACTTC
TRBD1	TRBV15	TRBJ2-7	.	CATSSPGTGGHEQYF	TGTGCCACCAGCAGCCCCGGGACAGGGGGCCACGAGCAGTACTTC
TRBD1	TRBV6-1	TRBJ2-3	few	CASSDGTGDADTQYF	TGTGCCAGCAGTGATGGGACAGGGGACGCAGATACGCAGTATTTT
TRBD1	TRBV5-1	TRBJ2-4	.	CASSAQGAGNIKYF	TGCGCCAGCAGCGCCCAGGGGGCTGGAAACATTAAGTACTTC
TRBD1	TRBV18	TRBJ2-1	.	CASSQGQTSGNEQFF	TGTGCCAGCTCACAGGGACAGACCTCGGGCAATGAGCAGTTCTTC
TRBD2	TRBV7-9	TRBJ2-3	few	CASSRQSGSGIDTQYF	TGTGCCAGCAGCAGACAAAGCGGGAGTGGCATAGATACGCAGTATTTT
.	TRBV11-3	TRBJ2-2	.	CASSLVANLNTGELFF	TGTGCCAGCAGCTTAGTGGCAAACCTGAACACCGGGGAGCTGTTTTTT
.	TRBV7-3	TRBJ2-2	.	CASSLLGGDTGELFF	TGTGCCAGCAGCTTATTGGGGGGCGACACCGGGGAGCTGTTTTTT
.	TRBV6-5	TRBJ1-4	.	CASSYGGEKLFF	TGTGCCAGCAGTTACGGGGGTGAAAAACTGTTTTTT
TRBD1	TRBV24-1	TRBJ2-3	.	CATSDLTGGRDTQYF	TGTGCCACCAGTGACCTGACAGGGGGCAGAGATACGCAGTATTTT
TRBD1	TRBV7-2	TRBJ1-5	.	CASSPDRVDQPQHF	TGTGCCAGCAGCCCCGACAGGGTGGATCAGCCCCAGCATTTT
.	TRBV11-3	TRBJ2-7	.	CASSSHSEQYF	TGTGCCAGCAGCTCACACTCCGAGCAGTACTTC
.	TRBV30	TRBJ2-7	once	CAWSHRGGYEQYF	TGTGCCTGGAGTCACAGGGGGGGTTACGAGCAGTACTTC
.	TRBV6-6	TRBJ1-2	few	CASSSEYYGYTF	TGTGCCAGCAGTTCTGAGTACTATGGCTACACCTTC
.	TRBV10-3	TRBJ1-1	few	CAIRDGLKNTEAFF	TGTGCCATCAGGGACGGCCTGAAGAACACTGAAGCTTTCTTT
.	TRBV30	TRBJ1-2	.	CAWSRGVNYGYTF	TGTGCCTGGAGTAGGGGGGTCAACTATGGCTACACCTTC
.	TRBV7-2	TRBJ1-5	.	CASSLFRGDQPQHF	TGTGCCAGCAGCTTATTCAGGGGAGATCAGCCCCAGCATTTT
.	TRBV7-3	TRBJ1-2	.	CASSLEGDLYGYTF	TGTGCCAGCAGCCTAGAAGGGGACCTCTATGGCTACACCTTC
.	TRBV5-1	TRBJ1-2	.	CASSLEWGSYGYTF	TGCGCCAGCAGCTTGGAGTGGGGGTCCTATGGCTACACCTTC
.	TRBV20-1	TRBJ2-1	.	CSARGVEQFF	TGCAGTGCTAGAGGGGTCGAGCAGTTCTTC
TRBD2	TRBV7-3	TRBJ2-1	few	CASSLTWTSMNEQFF	TGTGCCAGCAGCTTAACATGGACTAGTATGAATGAGCAGTTCTTC
.	TRBV5-6	TRBJ2-1	.	CASSWGTGAYNEQFF	TGTGCCAGCAGCTGGGGGACGGGGGCCTACAATGAGCAGTTCTTC
TRBD2	TRBV6-5	TRBJ2-3	.	CASTGTSMDTQYF	TGTGCCAGCACCGGGACTAGCATGGATACGCAGTATTTT
.	TRBV11-2	TRBJ2-3	.	CASSLDPWRASTDTQYF	TGTGCCAGCAGCTTAGATCCTTGGCGGGCTAGCACAGATACGCAGTATTTT
TRBD2	TRBV3-1	TRBJ2-7	.	CASSQDLGLAGGEQYF	TGTGCCAGCAGCCAAGATCTTGGGCTAGCGGGGGGCGAGCAGTACTTC
.	TRBV12-3/TRBV12-4	TRBJ2-7	.	CASSPIGTYEQYF	TGTGCCAGCAGCCCAATAGGGACTTACGAGCAGTACTTC
.	TRBV6-5	TRBJ2-5	.	CASSYSNGKTQYF	TGTGCCAGCAGTTACTCGAACGGAAAGACCCAGTACTTC
.	TRBV29-1	TRBJ2-7	few	CSTEDSSYEQYF	TGCAGCACCGAGGACAGTTCCTACGAGCAGTACTTC
TRBD1	TRBV5-1	TRBJ1-1	few	CASSPRPGTGNTEAFF	TGCGCCAGCAGCCCGAGGCCCGGGACAGGGAACACTGAAGCTTTCTTT
TRBD2	TRBV24-1	TRBJ2-6	.	CATSDFLAGDNSGANVLTF	TGTGCCACCAGTGATTTTTTAGCGGGGGACAACTCTGGGGCCAACGTCCTGACTTTC
.	TRBV7-2	TRBJ2-7	.	CASSRTLTGYEQYF	TGTGCCAGCAGCCGGACACTAACCGGCTACGAGCAGTACTTC
TRBD2	TRBV19	TRBJ2-7	.	CASRMTSGSREQYF	TGTGCCAGTAGAATGACTAGCGGGAGTAGGGAGCAGTACTTC
TRBD2	TRBV11-2	TRBJ2-3	few	CASRSPGLALADTQYF	TGTGCCAGCAGATCCCCGGGACTAGCATTGGCAGATACGCAGTATTTT